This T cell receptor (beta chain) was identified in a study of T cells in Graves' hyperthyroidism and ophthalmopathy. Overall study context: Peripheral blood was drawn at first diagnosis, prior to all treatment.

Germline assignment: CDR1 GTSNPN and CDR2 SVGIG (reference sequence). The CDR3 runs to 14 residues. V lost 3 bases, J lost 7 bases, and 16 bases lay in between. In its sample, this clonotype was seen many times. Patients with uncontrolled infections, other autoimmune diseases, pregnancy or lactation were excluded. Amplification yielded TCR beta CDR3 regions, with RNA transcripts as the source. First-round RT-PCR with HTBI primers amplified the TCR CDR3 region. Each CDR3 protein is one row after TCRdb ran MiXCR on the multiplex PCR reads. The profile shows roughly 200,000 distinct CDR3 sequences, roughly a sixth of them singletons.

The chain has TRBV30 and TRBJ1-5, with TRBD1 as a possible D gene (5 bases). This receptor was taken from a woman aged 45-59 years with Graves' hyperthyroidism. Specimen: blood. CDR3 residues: CAWSDGPEGQPQHF. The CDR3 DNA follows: TGTGCCTGGAGCGATGGGCCGGAGGGGCAGCCCCAGCATTTT. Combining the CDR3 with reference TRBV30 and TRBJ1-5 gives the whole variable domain SQTIHQWPATLVQPVGSPLSLECTVEGTSNPNLYWYRQAAGRGLQLLFYSVGIGQISSEVPQNLSASRPQDRQFILSSKKLLLSDSGFYLCAWSDGPEGQPQHFGDGTRLSIL.